The 5 T cell receptor beta chains presented below share a single source sample, sequenced in a study of T cell changes during pregnancy in multiple sclerosis. Here immunoSEQ multiplex PCR was the method, and the copy in TCRdb shows in-frame clones only, minus some. This table holds about 54,000 clones, 75% to 95% found once. The sample consisted of peripheral blood, taken after pregnancy. All receptors come from a female donor in good health, enrolled as a control in a pregnancy study.

The J gene is TRBJ1-1, the V gene TRBV10-3, with TRBD1 matching 7 bases. J gave up 4 bases and V 3 bases, and 5 bases lay outside the gene matches. This CDR3 has 14 residues. Germline CDR1 and CDR2: ENHRY and SYGVKD. This CDR3 is CAISDKGAGTEAFF. The CDR3 DNA is TGTGCCATCAGTGATAAGGGGGCCGGCACTGAAGCTTTCTTT.

The table lists this clone with a count of one. J is TRBJ1-5 and V is TRBV19; D remains ambiguous. The germline V gene encodes CDR1 LNHDA and CDR2 SQIVND (reference sequence). V was pared by 1 base and J by 6 bases, with 19 bases between. This CDR3 contains 17 residues. For the CDR3, the DNA is TGTGCCAGTAGTATAGCTGAGTTACGGGGAGGCCGTCAGCCCCAGCATTTT. Protein product: CASSIAELRGGRQPQHF.

The V and J genes are TRBV5-1 and TRBJ1-4, with 7 bases identical to TRBD1. The CDR3 loop spans 15 amino acids. The V gene end was trimmed by 0 bases and the J gene end by 5 bases; junction bases not matched to a gene: 4. The germline CDR1 and CDR2 sequences are SGHRS and YFSETQ. The CDR3, as DNA: TGCGCCAGCAGCTTGGAGGGACAGATAAATGAAAAACTGTTTTTT. Translation gives CASSLEGQINEKLFF.

The genes are TRBV7-9 and TRBJ1-4; 9 bases line up with TRBD1. Germline CDR1 is SEHNR and CDR2 is FQNEAQ (reference sequence). The V gene end was trimmed by 5 bases and the J gene end by 8 bases; junction bases not matched to a gene: 6. This CDR3 contains 14 residues. In DNA form, the CDR3 reads TGTGCCAGCAGCCAACAGGGGGCCAGGGAAAAACTGTTTTTT. Translating gives CASSQQGAREKLFF.

The CDR3 spells CASSFSTRSYYEQYF. The CDR3 nucleotides read TGTGCCAGCAGCTTCAGTACCAGGTCTTACTACGAGCAGTACTTC. The J gene is TRBJ2-7, the V gene TRBV5-6; no definite D call. V lost 2 bases and J 3 bases, leaving 15 bases between the germline ends. Germline V lookup: CDR1 SGHDT, CDR2 YYEEEE. The CDR3 sequence is 15 residues long.